The sample holds many counts of the clone carrying this T cell receptor beta chain. Its antigen is currently unknown. The data were taken from a study of neurological immune-mediated disorders. Findings of the study overall: The absence of any CDR3 amino acid sequence shared by expanded clones across subjects suggests that repertoires were private in all groups.

Volunteers from a blood bank in Maryland, USA, made up the healthy controls. PBMCs stored at -80 C, numbering 2 million, were the origin of the unsorted libraries. In germline, CDR1 is SGHVS, CDR2 FQNEAQ. Trimming left V 6 bases short and J 0 bases short, with 5 bases between. CDR3 length equals 12 residues. Synthesis of cDNA used 5'RACE (with 10-nucleotide random UMIs). TCRdb called the 5' RACE reads again in MiXCR, with one record for every CDR3 protein. This sample has roughly 80,000 distinct CDR3 sequences, with around 9.9% found just once. The specimen sequenced was PBMCs. This receptor was taken from a man aged 45-60 years in good health. This chain uses TRBV7-8 with TRBJ1-1; D is unresolved. The CDR3 spells CASRRVNTEAFF. CDR3 in DNA: TGTGCCAGCAGGCGGGTGAACACTGAAGCTTTCTTT. Using reference TRBV7-8 and TRBJ1-1 for the parts outside the CDR3, the full variable domain is GAGVSQSPRYKVAKRGQDVALRCDPISGHVSLFWYQQALGQGPEFLTYFQNEAQLDKSGLPSDRFFAERPEGSVSTLKIQRTQQEDSAVYLCASRRVNTEAFFGQGTRLTVV.